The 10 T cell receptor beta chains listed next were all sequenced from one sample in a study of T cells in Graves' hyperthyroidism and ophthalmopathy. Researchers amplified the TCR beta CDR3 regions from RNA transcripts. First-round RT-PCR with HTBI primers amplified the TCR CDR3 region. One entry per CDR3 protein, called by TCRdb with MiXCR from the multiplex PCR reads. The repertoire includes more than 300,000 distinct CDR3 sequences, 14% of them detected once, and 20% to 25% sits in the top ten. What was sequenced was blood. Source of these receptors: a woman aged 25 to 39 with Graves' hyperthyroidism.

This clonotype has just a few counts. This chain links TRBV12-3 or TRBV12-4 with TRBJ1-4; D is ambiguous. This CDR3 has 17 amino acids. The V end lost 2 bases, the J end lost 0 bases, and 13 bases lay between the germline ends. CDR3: CASSLTGYLATNEKLFF. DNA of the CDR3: TGTGCCAGCAGTTTAACGGGATATCTCGCAACTAATGAAAAACTGTTTTTT.

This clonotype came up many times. CDR3 sequence reads: CASSYSTAGHTDTQYF. Written as DNA, the CDR3 is TGTGCCAGCAGTTACTCGACCGCGGGCCACACAGATACGCAGTATTTT. The chain has TRBV6-5 and TRBJ2-3, with TRBD2 as a possible D gene (5 bases). There are 16 residues in the CDR3. V gave up 0 bases and J gave up 2 bases, with 12 bases separating them. The germline gives CDR1 MNHEY, CDR2 SVGAGI.

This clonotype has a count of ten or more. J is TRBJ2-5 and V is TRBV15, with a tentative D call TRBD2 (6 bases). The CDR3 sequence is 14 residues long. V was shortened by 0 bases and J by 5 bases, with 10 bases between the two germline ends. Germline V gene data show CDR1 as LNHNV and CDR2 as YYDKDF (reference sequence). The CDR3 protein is CATSREGLGETQYF. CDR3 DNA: TGTGCCACCAGCAGAGAGGGACTGGGGGAGACCCAGTACTTC.

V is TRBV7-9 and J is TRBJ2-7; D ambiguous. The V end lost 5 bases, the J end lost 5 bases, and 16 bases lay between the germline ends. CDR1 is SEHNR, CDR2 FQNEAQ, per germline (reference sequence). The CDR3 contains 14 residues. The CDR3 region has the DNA TGTGCCAGCAGCACCACGGGCCGAGACGACGAGCAGTACTTC. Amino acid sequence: CASSTTGRDDEQYF. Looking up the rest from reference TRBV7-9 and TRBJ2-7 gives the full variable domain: DTGVSQNPRHKITKRGQNVTFRCDPISEHNRLYWYRQTLGQGPEFLTYFQNEAQLEKSRLLSDRFSAERPKGSFSTLEIQRTEQGDSAMYLCASSTTGRDDEQYFGPGTRLTVT.

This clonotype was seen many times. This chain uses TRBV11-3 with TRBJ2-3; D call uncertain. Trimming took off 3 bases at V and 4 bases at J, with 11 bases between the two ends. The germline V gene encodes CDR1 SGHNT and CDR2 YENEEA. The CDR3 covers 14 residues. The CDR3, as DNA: TGTGCCAGCAGCTTCGAAGGGCCCTCAGATACGCAGTATTTT. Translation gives CASSFEGPSDTQYF.

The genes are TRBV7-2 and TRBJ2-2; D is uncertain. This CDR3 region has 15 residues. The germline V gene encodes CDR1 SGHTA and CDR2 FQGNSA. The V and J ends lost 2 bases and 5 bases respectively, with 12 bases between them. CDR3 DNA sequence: TGTGCCAGCAGCTTACATTACAGAGGAACCGGGGAGCTGTTTTTT. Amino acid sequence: CASSLHYRGTGELFF.

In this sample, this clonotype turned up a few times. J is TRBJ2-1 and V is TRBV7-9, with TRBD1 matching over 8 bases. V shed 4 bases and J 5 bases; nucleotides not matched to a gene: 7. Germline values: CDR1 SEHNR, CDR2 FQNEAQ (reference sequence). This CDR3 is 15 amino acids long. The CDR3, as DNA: TGTGCCAGCAGCTCTTCGATGGACAGGGACAATGAGCAGTTCTTC. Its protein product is CASSSSMDRDNEQFF.

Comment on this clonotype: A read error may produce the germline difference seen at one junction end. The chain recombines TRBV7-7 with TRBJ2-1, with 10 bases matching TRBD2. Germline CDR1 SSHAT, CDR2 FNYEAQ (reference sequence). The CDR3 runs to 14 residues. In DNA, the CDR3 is TGTGCTAGCAGCGCAGTAGCGGGAGGCGGTGAGCAGTTCTTC. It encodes CASSAVAGGGEQFF. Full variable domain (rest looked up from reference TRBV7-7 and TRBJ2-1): GAGVSQSPRYKVTKRGQDVTLRCDPISSHATLYWYQQALGQGPEFLTYFNYEAQPDKSGLPSDRFSAERPEGSISTLTIQRTEQRDSAMYRCASSAVAGGGEQFFGPGTRLTVL.

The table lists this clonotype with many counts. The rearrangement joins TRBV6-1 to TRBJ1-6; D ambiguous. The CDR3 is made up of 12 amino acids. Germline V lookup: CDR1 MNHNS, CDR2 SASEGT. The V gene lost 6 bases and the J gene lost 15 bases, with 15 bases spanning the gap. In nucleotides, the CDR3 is TGTGCCAGCAGGCTCGAAGCGGCCGACCTCCACTTT. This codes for CASRLEAADLHF.

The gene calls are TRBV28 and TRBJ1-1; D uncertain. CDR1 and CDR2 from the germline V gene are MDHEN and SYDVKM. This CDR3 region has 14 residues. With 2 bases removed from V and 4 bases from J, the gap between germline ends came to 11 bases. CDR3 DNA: TGTGCCAGCAGTTTAATGGGTATCCTCACTGAAGCTTTCTTT. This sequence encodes CASSLMGILTEAFF.